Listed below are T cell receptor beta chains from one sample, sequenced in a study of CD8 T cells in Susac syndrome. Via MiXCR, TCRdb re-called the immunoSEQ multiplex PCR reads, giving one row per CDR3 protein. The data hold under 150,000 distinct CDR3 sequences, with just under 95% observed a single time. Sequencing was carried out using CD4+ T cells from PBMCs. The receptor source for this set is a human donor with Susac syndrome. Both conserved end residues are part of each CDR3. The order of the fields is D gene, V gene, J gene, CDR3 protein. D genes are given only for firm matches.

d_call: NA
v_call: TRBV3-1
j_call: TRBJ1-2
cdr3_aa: CASSQGGPGGYTF

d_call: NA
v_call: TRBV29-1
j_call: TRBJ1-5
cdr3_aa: CSVVQGINQPQHF

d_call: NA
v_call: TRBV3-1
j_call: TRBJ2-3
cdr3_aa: CASSPRPSSDTQYF

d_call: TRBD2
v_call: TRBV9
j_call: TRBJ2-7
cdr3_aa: CASSVGLAASYEQYF

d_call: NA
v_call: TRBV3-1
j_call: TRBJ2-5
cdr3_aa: CASSHRQETQYF

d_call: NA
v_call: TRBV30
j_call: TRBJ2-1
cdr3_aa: CAWDRNHEQFF

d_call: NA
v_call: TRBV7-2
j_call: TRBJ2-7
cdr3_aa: CASSLAGVAYEQYF

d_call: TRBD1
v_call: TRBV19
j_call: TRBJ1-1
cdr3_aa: CASSIPRGGTEAFF

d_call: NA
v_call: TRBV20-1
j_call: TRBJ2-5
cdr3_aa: CSALDTPSLETQYF

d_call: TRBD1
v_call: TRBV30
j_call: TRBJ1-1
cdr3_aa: CAWSVQGVDTEAFF

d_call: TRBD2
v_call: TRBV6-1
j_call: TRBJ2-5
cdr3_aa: CASSSGTSGRAYETQYF

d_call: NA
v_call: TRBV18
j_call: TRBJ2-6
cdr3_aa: CAMLVSGANVLTF

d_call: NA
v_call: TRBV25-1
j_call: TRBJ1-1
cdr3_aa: CASSVGSSPPEAFF

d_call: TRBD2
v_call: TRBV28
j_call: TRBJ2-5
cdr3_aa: CASKPGGGPGETQYF

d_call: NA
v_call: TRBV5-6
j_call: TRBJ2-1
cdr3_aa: CASSFRSRRGQFF

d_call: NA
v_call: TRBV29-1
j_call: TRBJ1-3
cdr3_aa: CSAAAEASGNTIYF

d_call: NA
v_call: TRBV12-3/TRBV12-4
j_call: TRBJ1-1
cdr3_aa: CASSFGGGGKTFF

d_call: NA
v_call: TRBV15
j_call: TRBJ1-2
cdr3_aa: CATSRAGGSNYGYTF

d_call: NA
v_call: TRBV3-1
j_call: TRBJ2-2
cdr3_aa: CASSLPKGRGGTGELFF

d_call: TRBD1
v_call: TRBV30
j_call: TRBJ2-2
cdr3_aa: CAWTLKDRSTGELFF

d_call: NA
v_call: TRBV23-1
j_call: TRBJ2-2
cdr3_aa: CASSQSPSSNTGELFF

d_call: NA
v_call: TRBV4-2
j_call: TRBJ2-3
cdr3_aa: CASSQDGGSTDTQYF

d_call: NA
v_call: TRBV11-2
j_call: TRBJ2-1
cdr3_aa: CASSLLSGRPYNEQFF